Sequencing of this TCR beta chain was carried out in a study of cytomegalovirus exposure and HLA in healthy donors. About the research overall: The 100 to 150 validation repertoires and the approximately 630 first-cohort repertoires shared a platform, a later analysis reported.

Clones were sequenced by immunoSEQ multiplex PCR, and TCRdb holds only the in-frame ones, with some missing. The data contain 100,000 to 150,000 clones, under 90% of them singletons. Points on this clone: The antigen is undetermined. A read error may produce the germline difference seen at one junction end.

General observations from the study: Cytomegalovirus status was reportedly diagnosed by the classifier with high specificity and sensitivity.

The sequencing input was PBMCs. The receptor was derived from a woman aged 18-29 years in good health and CMV-seronegative.

In DNA, the CDR3 is TGTGCTAGCAGCCCCGAAGGAGGGGCTCCCGCTGGGGCCAACGTCCTGACTTTC. It yields the protein CASSPEGGAPAGANVLTF. The chain combines TRBV7-7 with TRBJ2-6, with D tentatively TRBD2 (6 bases). Per the germline V gene, CDR1 is SSHAT and CDR2 is FNYEAQ (reference sequence). CDR3 length: 18 residues.